The source of this T cell receptor beta chain is a study of siplizumab effects on memory and regulatory T cells. Overall study findings and caveats: Unstimulated subsets captured only a minor fraction of alloreactive clones. Proliferating siplizumab-culture Treg suppressive function went unconfirmed. In controls, about a quarter of mappable alloreactive CD4+ clones were Treg-derived on average, versus around 69% with siplizumab.

This clone was seen a handful of times. Its antigen is as yet unknown. TCRdb's table, derived via immunoSEQ multiplex PCR, lists solely in-frame clones and lacks some. In the table there are around 110,000 clones, roughly 94% of which are singletons. This CDR3 region has 10 residues. Looked up from germline, CDR1 is SQVTM and CDR2 is ANQGSEA. Trimming removed 5 bases at V and 1 base at J, with 2 bases between. This clonotype was sampled from a human donor in good health. Sequences were obtained from non-Treg CD4+ T cells sorted from blood. J is TRBJ1-1 and V is TRBV29-1; D gene ambiguous. CDR3 sequence reads: CSVSNTEAFF. Written as DNA, the CDR3 is TGCAGCGTTTCGAACACTGAAGCTTTCTTT.